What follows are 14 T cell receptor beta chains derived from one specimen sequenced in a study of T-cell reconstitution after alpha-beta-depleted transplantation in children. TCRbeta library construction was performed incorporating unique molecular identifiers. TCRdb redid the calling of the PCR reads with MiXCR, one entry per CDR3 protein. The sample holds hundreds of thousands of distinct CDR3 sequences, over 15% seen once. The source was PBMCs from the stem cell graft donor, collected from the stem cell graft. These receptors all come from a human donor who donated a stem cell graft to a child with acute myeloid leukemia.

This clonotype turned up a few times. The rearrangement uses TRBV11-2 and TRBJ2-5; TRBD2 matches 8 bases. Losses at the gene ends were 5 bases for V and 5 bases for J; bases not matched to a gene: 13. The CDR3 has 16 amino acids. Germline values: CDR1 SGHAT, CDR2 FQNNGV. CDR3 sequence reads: CASSGTPGGGYETQYF. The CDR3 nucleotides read TGTGCCAGCAGCGGGACTCCTGGCGGGGGGTATGAGACCCAGTACTTC.

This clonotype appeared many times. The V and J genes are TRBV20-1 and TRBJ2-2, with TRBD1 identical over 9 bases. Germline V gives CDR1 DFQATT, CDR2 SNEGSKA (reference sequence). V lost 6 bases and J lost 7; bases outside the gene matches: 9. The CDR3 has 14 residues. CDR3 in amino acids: CSATHRGRIGELFF. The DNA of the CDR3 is TGCAGTGCCACACACAGGGGGCGCATCGGGGAGCTGTTTTTT.

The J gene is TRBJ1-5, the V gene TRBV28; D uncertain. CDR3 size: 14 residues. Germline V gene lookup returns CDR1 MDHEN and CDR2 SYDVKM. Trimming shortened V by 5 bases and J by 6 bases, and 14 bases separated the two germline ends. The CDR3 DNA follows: TGTGCCAGCAGTCCCCCTGAACCGTCTCAGCCCCAGCATTTT. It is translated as CASSPPEPSQPQHF.

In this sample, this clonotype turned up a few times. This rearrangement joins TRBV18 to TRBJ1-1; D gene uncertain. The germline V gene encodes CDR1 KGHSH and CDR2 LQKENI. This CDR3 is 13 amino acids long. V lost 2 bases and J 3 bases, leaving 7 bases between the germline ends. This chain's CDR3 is CASSPITYTEAFF. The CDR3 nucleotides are TGTGCCAGCTCACCAATAACCTACACTGAAGCTTTCTTT. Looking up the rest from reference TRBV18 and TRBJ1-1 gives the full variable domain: NAGVMQNPRHLVRRRGQEARLRCSPMKGHSHVYWYRQLPEEGLKFMVYLQKENIIDESGMPKERFSAEFPKEGPSILRIQQVVRGDSAAYFCASSPITYTEAFFGQGTRLTVV.

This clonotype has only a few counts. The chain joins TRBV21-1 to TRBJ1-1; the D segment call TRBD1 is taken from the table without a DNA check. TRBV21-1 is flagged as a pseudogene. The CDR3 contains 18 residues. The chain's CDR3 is CASSKFGGVVGMNTEAFF. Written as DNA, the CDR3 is TGTGCCAGCAGCAAATTTGGGGGCGTCGTAGGCATGAACACTGAAGCTTTCTTT.

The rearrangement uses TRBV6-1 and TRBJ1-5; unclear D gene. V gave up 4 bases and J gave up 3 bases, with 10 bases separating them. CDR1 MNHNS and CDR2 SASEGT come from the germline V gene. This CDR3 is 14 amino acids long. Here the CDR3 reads CASSVPTANQPQHF. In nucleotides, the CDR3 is TGTGCCAGCAGTGTTCCTACAGCCAATCAGCCCCAGCATTTT.

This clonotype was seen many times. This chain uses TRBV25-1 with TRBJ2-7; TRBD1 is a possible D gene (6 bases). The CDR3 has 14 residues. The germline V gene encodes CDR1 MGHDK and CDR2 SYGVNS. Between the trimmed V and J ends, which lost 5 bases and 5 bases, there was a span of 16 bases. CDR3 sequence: CASSPPWGRNEQYF. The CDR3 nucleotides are TGTGCCAGCAGTCCCCCGTGGGGGCGCAACGAGCAGTACTTC.

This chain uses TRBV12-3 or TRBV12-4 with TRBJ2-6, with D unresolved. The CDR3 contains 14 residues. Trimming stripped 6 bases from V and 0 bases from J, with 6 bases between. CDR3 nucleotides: TGTGCCAGCAGGGACCCCTCTGGGGCCAACGTCCTGACTTTC. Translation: CASRDPSGANVLTF.

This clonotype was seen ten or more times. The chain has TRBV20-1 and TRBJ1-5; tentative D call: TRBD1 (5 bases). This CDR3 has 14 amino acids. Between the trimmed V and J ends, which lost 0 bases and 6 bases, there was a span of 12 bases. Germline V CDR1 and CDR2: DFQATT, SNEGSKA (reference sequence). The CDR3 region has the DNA TGCAGTGCTAGAGATCCCAGTGGGGGTCAGCCCCAGCATTTT. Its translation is CSARDPSGGQPQHF.

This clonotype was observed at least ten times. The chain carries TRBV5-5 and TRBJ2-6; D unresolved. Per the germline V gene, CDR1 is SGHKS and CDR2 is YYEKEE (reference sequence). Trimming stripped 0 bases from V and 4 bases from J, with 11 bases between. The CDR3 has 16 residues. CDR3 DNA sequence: TGTGCCAGCAGCTTGGGGAATGGCTCCGGGGCCAACGTCCTGACTTTC. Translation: CASSLGNGSGANVLTF.

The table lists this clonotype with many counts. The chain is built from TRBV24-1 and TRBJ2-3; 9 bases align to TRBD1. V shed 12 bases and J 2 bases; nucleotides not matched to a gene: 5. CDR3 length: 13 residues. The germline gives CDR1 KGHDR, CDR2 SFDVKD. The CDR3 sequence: CAAGQGSTDTQYF. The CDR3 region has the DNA TGTGCCGCCGGACAGGGGTCCACAGATACGCAGTATTTT.

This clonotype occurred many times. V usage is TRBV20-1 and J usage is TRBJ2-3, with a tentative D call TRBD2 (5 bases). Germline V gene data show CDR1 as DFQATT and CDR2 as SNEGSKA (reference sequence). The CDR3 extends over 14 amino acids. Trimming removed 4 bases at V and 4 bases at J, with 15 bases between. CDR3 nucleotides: TGCAGTGCTACTGGACCTGGAGGCCCAGATACGCAGTATTTT. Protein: CSATGPGGPDTQYF.

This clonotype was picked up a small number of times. CDR3 DNA: TGTGCCAGCAGATTAACCAACAGGGGTAGCACTGAAGCTTTCTTT. As protein: CASRLTNRGSTEAFF. J is TRBJ1-1 and V is TRBV7-9; TRBD1 aligns across 7 bases. In germline, CDR1 is SEHNR, CDR2 FQNEAQ (reference sequence). V dropped 6 bases and J dropped 4; count of bases not matched to a gene: 11. This CDR3 is built from 15 residues.

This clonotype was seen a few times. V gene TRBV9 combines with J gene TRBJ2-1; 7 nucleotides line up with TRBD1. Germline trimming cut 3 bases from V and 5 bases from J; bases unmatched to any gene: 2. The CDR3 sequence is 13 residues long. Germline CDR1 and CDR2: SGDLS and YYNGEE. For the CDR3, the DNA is TGTGCCAGCAGCGGACAGGGCCACAATGAGCAGTTCTTC. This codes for CASSGQGHNEQFF. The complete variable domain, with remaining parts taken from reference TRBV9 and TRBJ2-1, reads DSGVTQTPKHLITATGQRVTLRCSPRSGDLSVYWYQQSLDQGLQFLIQYYNGEERAKGNILERFSAQQFPDLHSELNLSSLELGDSALYFCASSGQGHNEQFFGPGTRLTVL.